A single TCR beta chain is shown here with its context. Antigen: not known. This record comes from a study of T cells after yellow fever vaccination. Study results and caveats: Shared CD4/CD8 clonotypes were a small share, likely from convergent recombination.

TCRdb independently ran MiXCR on the 5' RACE reads; one entry per CDR3 protein. The sample includes 450,000 to 550,000 distinct CDR3 sequences, roughly 19% of them seen just once. Germline CDR1 is DFQATT and CDR2 is SNEGSKA (reference sequence). The CDR3 is 15 residues long. J lost 1 base, V lost 5 bases, and 3 bases had no gene match. V and J are TRBV20-1 and TRBJ2-3; TRBD2 matches 13 bases. Sample: PBMCs, taken 15 days after the yellow fever booster vaccination. The TCR was taken from a man aged 25-45 years who received the YFV17D yellow fever vaccine. CDR3 nucleotide sequence: TGCAGTGCTCTAGGACTAGCGGGAGGCACAGATACGCAGTATTTT. This sequence encodes CSALGLAGGTDTQYF.